A single sample is the source of the 11 T cell receptor beta chains below, sequenced in a study of T cells after yellow fever vaccination. From the 5' RACE reads, TCRdb called clonotypes with MiXCR, one entry per CDR3 protein. The table has a few hundred thousand distinct CDR3 sequences, approximately 4% seen once; the top ten hold about 22%. The sequences come from PBMCs, collected 5 days after the yellow fever booster vaccination. All receptors derive from a young man who received the YFV17D yellow fever vaccine.

The chain uses TRBV29-1 and TRBJ2-5; TRBD2 aligns across 8 bases. The V and J ends lost 6 bases and 5 bases, in that order; junction bases with no gene match: 17. Germline V lookup: CDR1 SQVTM, CDR2 ANQGSEA. The CDR3 length is 16 residues. CDR3 nucleotides: TGCAGCGTAAGAACTACCGGGACTAGTTGGTCGGAGACCCAGTACTTC. Its protein product is CSVRTTGTSWSETQYF. The variable domain in full, with the rest retrieved from reference TRBV29-1 and TRBJ2-5, is SAVISQKPSRDICQRGTSLTIQCQVDSQVTMMFWYRQQPGQSLTLIATANQGSEATYESGFVIDKFPISRPNLTFSTLTVSNMSPEDSSIYLCSVRTTGTSWSETQYFGPGTRLLVL.

The table lists this clonotype with a few counts. The gene calls are TRBV12-2 and TRBJ2-7; TRBD1 reflects the table's D call only, with no check against the DNA. TRBV12-2 is described as a pseudogene. The length of the CDR3 is 16 residues. The CDR3, as DNA: TGTGCAAGTCGCTTAGTCTGCGTCCCGGAGCACTACGAGCAGTACGTC. It codes for CASRLVCVPEHYEQYV.

This clonotype was seen repeatedly, ten times or more. This sequence joins TRBV7-2 and TRBJ1-1; no clear D gene. With 2 bases removed from V and 0 bases from J, the gap between germline ends came to 4 bases. The CDR3 totals 13 residues. The germline CDR1 and CDR2 sequences are SGHTA and FQGNSA. CDR3 sequence: CASSLFVNTEAFF. The DNA of the CDR3 is TGTGCCAGCAGCTTATTCGTGAACACTGAAGCTTTCTTT.

This clonotype has just a few counts. The gene calls are TRBV28 and TRBJ2-4, with D maybe TRBD2 (6 bases). CDR1 is MDHEN and CDR2 is SYDVKM in the germline V gene. V lost 3 bases, J lost 3 bases, and 15 bases lay in between. The CDR3 totals 16 residues. In nucleotides, the CDR3 is TGTGCCAGCAGTTTCCCCGCTGCCGGGGGCAAAAACATTCAGTACTTC. Encoded protein: CASSFPAAGGKNIQYF.

This clonotype was detected only a few times. This chain links TRBV5-1 with TRBJ1-4; D is ambiguous. The CDR3 is made up of 16 amino acids. V was shortened by 0 bases and J by 4 bases, with 13 bases between the two germline ends. Looked up from germline, CDR1 is SGHRS and CDR2 is YFSETQ. The CDR3 nucleotides read TGCGCCAGCAGCTTGGAAGGCGGCAGCCTTAATGAAAAACTGTTTTTT. It yields the protein CASSLEGGSLNEKLFF.

This clonotype was picked up many times. This sequence joins TRBV5-1 and TRBJ2-2; D not resolved. There are 13 residues in the CDR3. The germline V gene encodes CDR1 SGHRS and CDR2 YFSETQ. The V and J ends lost 4 bases and 3 bases respectively, with 7 bases between them. The CDR3: CASSPRDTGELFF. CDR3 sequence (DNA): TGCGCCAGCAGCCCTAGGGACACCGGGGAGCTGTTTTTT.

This clonotype was recorded many times. This chain connects TRBV5-1 to TRBJ2-5, with 7 bases lining up with TRBD2. V lost 4 bases, J lost 1 base, and 7 bases stayed unmatched. This CDR3 spans 15 amino acids. Germline V gives CDR1 SGHRS, CDR2 YFSETQ. DNA for the CDR3: TGCGCCAGCAGCCGGATAGGCGGGGGCCAAGAGACCCAGTACTTC. Protein: CASSRIGGGQETQYF.

This clonotype was recorded at least ten times. The chain carries TRBV7-9 and TRBJ1-1; the match to TRBD1 covers 7 bases. Germline trimming cut 5 bases from V and 5 bases from J; bases unmatched to any gene: 5. The germline V gene has CDR1 SEHNR and CDR2 FQNEAQ (reference sequence). The CDR3 length is 13 residues. CDR3 coding DNA: TGTGCCAGCAGCGCCCAACAGGGGACTGAAGCTTTCTTT. Its protein product is CASSAQQGTEAFF.

This clonotype was recorded at least ten times. The CDR3 region is CASSPRRLRGTGELFF. The CDR3 region has the DNA TGTGCCAGCAGTCCTAGGAGACTCCGGGGCACCGGGGAGCTGTTTTTT. The V gene is TRBV12-3 or TRBV12-4, the J gene TRBJ2-2; perhaps TRBD2 as D (5 bases). This CDR3 region has 16 residues. Trimming stripped 5 bases from V and 4 bases from J, with 17 bases between.

The J gene is TRBJ2-7, the V gene TRBV6-2 or TRBV6-3; D might be TRBD1 or TRBD2, each matching 5 bases. The CDR3 is 14 amino acids. The V gene lost 2 bases and the J gene lost 2 bases, with 10 bases spanning the gap. Germline CDR1 and CDR2: MNHEY and SVGEGT. The CDR3 DNA reads TGTGCCAGCAGTTACGGCCAGGGACCCTACGAGCAGTACGTC. It codes for CASSYGQGPYEQYV.

This chain uses TRBV19 with TRBJ1-2; no clear D gene. From germline, CDR1 is LNHDA and CDR2 SQIVND (reference sequence). The CDR3 consists of 14 residues. Trimming took 3 bases from V and 3 from J, leaving 11 bases between them. CDR3 sequence (DNA): TGTGCCAGTAGTATTTCTTGGGGAGACTATGGCTACACCTTC. Amino acid sequence: CASSISWGDYGYTF.